The 29 T cell receptor beta chains below all came from one sample that was sequenced in a study of PD-1 blockade in classical Hodgkin lymphoma (dated by TCRdb to the early 2020s). The library was prepared using the immunoSEQ multiplex PCR assay. TCRdb's version of the immuneACCESS table is confined to in-frame rearrangements and falls short of the full clone set. An unresolved V gene accounts for under half of the shortfall where checked; the remainder is of unknown origin. In all, the sample holds some 63,000 clones, and about 92% of those were seen once. The leading ten clones occupy around 8.9% of the sample. The time point label, as the study defines it: cycle 1 day 1 (C1D1), immediately before nivolumab initiation. Every trial patient had relapsed after autologous stem cell transplantation, and cohorts A, B and C differed in prior brentuximab vedotin exposure. This material consisted of peripheral blood mononuclear cells (PBMCs), taken at baseline. Source of these receptors: a human donor with classical Hodgkin lymphoma.

This clone was seen once. The J gene is TRBJ2-4, the V gene TRBV6-5; possible D gene TRBD1, 6 bases. The germline V gene encodes CDR1 MNHEY and CDR2 SVGAGI. With 6 bases removed from V and 0 bases from J, the gap between germline ends came to 12 bases. This CDR3 is 15 amino acids long. CDR3 sequence: CASSPGVVAKNIQYF. The DNA for the CDR3 is TGTGCCAGCAGCCCAGGGGTAGTAGCCAAAAACATTCAGTACTTC.

The sample holds a few counts of this clone. The V gene is TRBV23-1, the J gene TRBJ2-7; no clear D. TRBV23-1 is an ORF, and what it does is uncertain. The ends were cut back, 4 bases at V and 10 bases at J, with 26 bases in the middle. The CDR3 sequence is 16 residues long. DNA of the CDR3: TGCGCCAGCAGTCCGCCGAACAGCTCCCTTTTTCTACGACAGTACTTC. This gives the protein CASSPPNSSLFLRQYF.

The rearrangement links TRBV7-3 to TRBJ1-2; D is perhaps TRBD1 (6 bases). The germline V gene encodes CDR1 SGHTA and CDR2 FQGTGA. V shed 9 bases and J shed 4 bases, with 18 bases lying between them. This CDR3 comprises 14 residues. CDR3 nucleotide sequence: TGTGCCAGACGGGCAGGGGCGCTCGGCTATGGCTACACCTTC. This encodes CARRAGALGYGYTF.

The genes are TRBV5-1 and TRBJ2-3; 9 nucleotides line up with TRBD2. The CDR3 runs 16 residues. CDR1 is SGHRS and CDR2 is YFSETQ in the germline V gene. V lost 4 bases, J lost 3 bases, and 9 bases stayed unmatched. The CDR3 DNA follows: TGCGCCAGCAGCCCTTCGCGGGGGGGCCTGACAGATACGCAGTATTTT. Amino acid sequence: CASSPSRGGLTDTQYF.

The V gene is TRBV2, the J gene TRBJ1-2; unclear D gene. The CDR3 covers 14 residues. V was shortened by 4 bases and J by 8 bases, with 17 bases between the two germline ends. Germline-derived CDR1 and CDR2 are SNHLY and FYNNEI. The CDR3 DNA reads TGTGCCAGCAGTGGTCCCGCTAACACGGGGGGCTACACCTTC. Amino acids: CASSGPANTGGYTF. Together with reference TRBV2 and TRBJ1-2, the CDR3 gives the full variable domain: EPEVTQTPSHQVTQMGQEVILRCVPISNHLYFYWYRQILGQKVEFLVSFYNNEISEKSEIFDDQFSVERPDGSNFTLKIRSTKLEDSAMYFCASSGPANTGGYTFGSGTRLTVV.

The J gene is TRBJ2-7, the V gene TRBV4-1; 11 nucleotides agree with TRBD2. Germline lookup yields CDR1 MGHRA and CDR2 YSYEKL. With V trimmed by 0 bases and J by 3 bases, 7 bases remained unmatched. CDR3 length: 17 residues. DNA of the CDR3: TGCGCCAGCAGCCAAGATCCCCTACTAGCGGGAGTCTACGAGCAGTACTTC. This encodes CASSQDPLLAGVYEQYF.

The J gene is TRBJ2-5, the V gene TRBV7-9; the match to TRBD2 covers 11 bases. Germline CDR1 and CDR2: SEHNR and FQNEAQ (reference sequence). The CDR3 is made up of 15 amino acids. V shed 4 bases and J 1 base; nucleotides not matched to a gene: 2. In DNA form, the CDR3 reads TGTGCCAGCAGCTCACTAGCGGGGGCCCAAGAGACCCAGTACTTC. The encoded protein is CASSSLAGAQETQYF.

The CDR3 bases are TGTGCCAGCAGCGCCCGCGGGGGGGCAATCACAGATACGCAGTATTTT. Translation: CASSARGGAITDTQYF. The V and J genes are TRBV11-2 and TRBJ2-3; 9 bases fit TRBD2. CDR1 is SGHAT, CDR2 FQNNGV, per germline. V lost 5 bases, J lost 2 bases, and 8 bases stayed unmatched. The CDR3 is 16 residues long.

The chain joins TRBV11-2 to TRBJ2-5; D is ambiguous. This CDR3 is built from 12 residues. Trimming cost V 5 bases and J 7 bases, with 11 bases left between them. The V gene's germline CDR1 is SGHAT and CDR2 FQNNGV. CDR3 bases: TGTGCCAGCAGCGACTTAGATGGGACCCAGTACTTC. Amino acids: CASSDLDGTQYF.

This rearrangement joins TRBV10-2 to TRBJ2-3; weak D call: TRBD2 (5 bases). Germline V lookup: CDR1 WSHSY, CDR2 SAAADI. Trimming removed 5 bases at V and 2 bases at J, with 14 bases between. This CDR3 is 15 amino acids long. In nucleotides, the CDR3 is TGCGCCAGCAGTCAAACAGTGAGGGACACAGATACGCAGTATTTT. Its translation is CASSQTVRDTDTQYF.

The rearrangement joins TRBV11-2 to TRBJ2-1; 12 positions agree with TRBD2. Germline CDR1 SGHAT, CDR2 FQNNGV. The CDR3 loop spans 17 amino acids. Germline trimming cut 5 bases from V and 5 bases from J; bases unmatched to any gene: 10. The CDR3 loop reads CASSLWTLAGGDNEQFF. CDR3 coding DNA: TGTGCCAGCAGCCTATGGACACTAGCGGGGGGCGACAATGAGCAGTTCTTC.

The chain is built from TRBV27 and TRBJ2-3; the D is unclear. V was trimmed by 3 bases and J by 4 bases, leaving 14 bases between them. CDR1 is MNHEY, CDR2 SMNVEV, per germline (reference sequence). The CDR3 loop spans 15 amino acids. CDR3: CASSFGSLFSDTQYF. Here the CDR3 DNA reads TGTGCCAGCAGTTTTGGTAGCCTCTTTTCAGATACGCAGTATTTT.

The genes are TRBV21-1 and TRBJ1-2. TRBV21-1 represents a pseudogene. CDR3 length equals 15 residues. The chain's CDR3 is CASSKFRAINYGYTF. CDR3 DNA: TGTGCCAGCAGCAAATTTCGGGCGATCAACTATGGCTACACCTTC.

V usage is TRBV7-9 and J usage is TRBJ2-7; D unclear. V gave up 4 bases and J gave up 7 bases, with 8 bases separating them. Germline values: CDR1 SEHNR, CDR2 FQNEAQ (reference sequence). This CDR3 is built from 11 residues. CDR3 sequence (DNA): TGTGCCAGCAGCTCTAAGATGGAGCAGTACTTC. Its protein product is CASSSKMEQYF.

The table lists this clone with a count of one. This chain connects TRBV18 to TRBJ1-6; D remains ambiguous. Germline loops: CDR1 KGHSH, CDR2 LQKENI. The CDR3 loop spans 13 amino acids. V was pared by 1 base and J by 11 bases, with 9 bases between. The CDR3 DNA is TGTGCCAGCTCACCACGACCCGGTCCACCCCTCCACTTT. The encoded protein is CASSPRPGPPLHF.

This clone came up a few times. The V call is TRBV28, the J call TRBJ1-6; no clear D. CDR1 is MDHEN and CDR2 is SYDVKM in the germline V gene. V dropped 0 bases and J dropped 9 bases, with 9 bases sitting between them. CDR3 length equals 14 residues. The CDR3 nucleotides read TGTGCCAGCAGTTTATGGGGGAGAATTTCACCCCTCCACTTT. Translated: CASSLWGRISPLHF.

V usage is TRBV28 and J usage is TRBJ1-6; 8 bases align to TRBD1. The CDR3 length is 13 residues. Germline CDR1 and CDR2: MDHEN and SYDVKM. V lost 6 bases and J lost 7; bases outside the gene matches: 2. In nucleotides, the CDR3 is TGTGCCAGCAGGCGACAGGGGAATTCACCCCTCCACTTT. Protein: CASRRQGNSPLHF.

The rearrangement joins TRBV29-1 to TRBJ2-7; TRBD2 is a possible D gene (6 bases). With 7 bases removed from V and 0 bases from J, the gap between germline ends came to 10 bases. In germline, CDR1 is SQVTM, CDR2 ANQGSEA. The CDR3 totals 12 residues. DNA of the CDR3: TGCAGCGGCATGACTAGCTCCTACGAGCAGTACTTC. This translates into CSGMTSSYEQYF.

The CDR3 protein is CATSRGSYEQYF. The CDR3, as DNA: TGTGCCACCAGCAGAGGGTCCTACGAGCAGTACTTC. The chain recombines TRBV15 with TRBJ2-7; D is ambiguous. CDR1 is LNHNV and CDR2 is YYDKDF in the germline V gene (reference sequence). The CDR3 runs 12 residues. V lost 1 base and J 1 base, leaving 2 bases between the germline ends.

This chain joins TRBV27 and TRBJ2-1; TRBD2 matches 7 bases. V trimming: 8 bases; J trimming: 9 bases; junction bases outside the gene matches: 7. The CDR3 has 12 residues. Germline values: CDR1 MNHEY, CDR2 SMNVEV (reference sequence). The CDR3 DNA reads as TGTGCCAGCCAAGGGACTAACCTTGAGCAGTTCTTC. Translating it yields CASQGTNLEQFF.

In its sample, this clone was seen once. CDR3 loop: CASSLAWGGGATETQYF. Written as DNA, the CDR3 is TGTGCCAGCAGCTTAGCCTGGGGCGGGGGGGCAACAGAGACCCAGTACTTC. The rearrangement links TRBV7-2 to TRBJ2-5; TRBD2 matches at 9 bases. Germline V gene sequence: CDR1 SGHTA, CDR2 FQGNSA. This CDR3 comprises 17 residues. Unmatched junction bases numbered 9, after V lost 0 bases and J lost 4 bases.

The chain is built from TRBV11-2 and TRBJ2-7; D remains unclear. The CDR3 totals 13 residues. Germline-derived CDR1 and CDR2 are SGHAT and FQNNGV. Trimming pared 1 base from V and 4 bases from J, leaving 8 bases between. The CDR3 spells CASSLGVSYEQYF. CDR3 in DNA: TGTGCCAGCAGCTTAGGGGTATCATACGAGCAGTACTTC.

J is TRBJ1-5 and V is TRBV5-1, with 9 bases lining up with TRBD1. Germline V gene lookup returns CDR1 SGHRS and CDR2 YFSETQ. The V segment lost 0 bases and the J segment 6 bases; nucleotides outside the gene matches: 28. This CDR3 region has 23 residues. The DNA of the CDR3 is TGCGCCAGCAGCTTGGCCTTTAAGGGACAGGGATCCCAAAATCTGTCAGTAGGTCAGCCCCAGCATTTT. Amino acid sequence: CASSLAFKGQGSQNLSVGQPQHF.

The V gene is TRBV27, the J gene TRBJ1-6, with D unclear. Trimming shortened V by 3 bases and J by 7 bases, and 4 bases separated the two germline ends. This CDR3 spans 12 amino acids. Germline lookup yields CDR1 MNHEY and CDR2 SMNVEV (reference sequence). CDR3 nucleotides: TGTGCCAGCAGTTTCAGGAATTCACCCCTCCACTTT. Encoded protein: CASSFRNSPLHF.

The chain's CDR3 is CASSFRPGADTQYF. In DNA, the CDR3 is TGTGCCAGCAGCTTTCGCCCGGGGGCAGATACGCAGTATTTT. The chain carries TRBV7-3 and TRBJ2-3; tentatively, D is TRBD2 (6 bases). The CDR3 is made up of 14 amino acids. Trimming left V 3 bases short and J 4 bases short, with 11 bases between. Germline CDR1 is SGHTA and CDR2 is FQGTGA.

The rearrangement uses TRBV28 and TRBJ2-7; D possibly corresponds to TRBD2 (7 bases). Germline V gene sequence: CDR1 MDHEN, CDR2 SYDVKM. The CDR3 extends over 15 amino acids. The ends were cut back, 10 bases at V and 1 base at J, with 20 bases in the middle. Here the CDR3 DNA reads TGTGCCACCTCTGGAGGGGGAGGGGAATCCTACGAGCAGTACTTC. It codes for CATSGGGGESYEQYF.

The V and J genes are TRBV2 and TRBJ2-5; 9 positions match TRBD2. The germline CDR1 and CDR2 sequences are SNHLY and FYNNEI. V lost 8 bases and J lost 4; bases outside the gene matches: 17. The CDR3 has 17 residues. CDR3: CASVSPGREGRGETQYF. CDR3 nucleotide sequence: TGTGCCAGCGTCTCCCCCGGGCGGGAGGGCCGAGGAGAGACCCAGTACTTC.

The chain is built from TRBV5-1 and TRBJ2-6; the D gene is possibly TRBD1 (5 bases). The CDR3 runs to 16 residues. Germline V CDR1 and CDR2: SGHRS, YFSETQ. The V and J ends lost 0 bases and 3 bases respectively, with 10 bases between them. CDR3 in amino acids: CASSLVVGVGANVLTF. CDR3 bases: TGCGCCAGCAGCTTGGTTGTAGGGGTTGGGGCCAACGTCCTGACTTTC.

This clone was observed a single time. The genes are TRBV6-1 and TRBJ2-5; 8 positions match TRBD1. The CDR3 totals 16 residues. CDR1 is MNHNS, CDR2 SASEGT, per germline. J gave up 5 bases and V 1 base, and 9 bases lay outside the gene matches. The CDR3 region has the DNA TGTGCCAGCAGTGAAGAGGACAGGGTTGGTTCGGAGACCCAGTACTTC. It is translated as CASSEEDRVGSETQYF.